The clone carrying this T cell receptor beta chain was seen only once. Antigen specificity is unknown. The germline V gene has CDR1 ENHRY and CDR2 SYGVKD. Trimming took 4 bases from V and 8 from J, leaving 15 bases between them. This CDR3 has 14 amino acids. The TCR beta CDR3 regions underwent amplification using RNA transcripts as the source. When the TCR CDR3 underwent first-round RT-PCR, the HTBI primer set was used. One entry per CDR3 protein results from TCRdb running MiXCR on the multiplex PCR reads. The sample contains some 800,000 distinct CDR3 sequences, 38% of which appear only once. The sample originates from a study of T cells in Graves' hyperthyroidism and ophthalmopathy. Study-wide findings and caveats: The model foresaw ophthalmopathy a median 6.5 months prior to onset.

Not enrolled were patients with uncontrolled infection, other autoimmune disease, pregnancy or lactation. On the basis of clinical symptoms, serum thyroxine and TRAb, thyroid ultrasound and orbital computed tomography, diagnoses were made. V usage is TRBV10-3 and J usage is TRBJ1-5; perhaps TRBD1 as D (6 bases). The receptor's source is a man aged 18 to 29 with Graves' hyperthyroidism. The sample taken for sequencing was blood. Here the CDR3 DNA reads TGTGCCATCAGTGGGACAGACCAGAGAGAGCCCCAGCATTTT. Protein: CAISGTDQREPQHF.